This T cell receptor (beta chain) originates from a study of shared clonotypes between healthy human individuals (dated by TCRdb to the early 2020s). For the study in its entirety: The cohort included three men and a couple of women between 18 and 49 years of age. Different laboratories and diverse techniques were used to prepare libraries and sequence TCR repertoires, to increase sequencing depth and limit assay-specific biases. For each donor, CD4 naive and CD4 memory were each given three plates, CD8 naive was given two plates, and CD8 memory was given one plate. Leukapheresis yielded between about 0.8 and 9.5 billion PBMCs per donor. To estimate repertoire size and how much clonotypes are shared between individuals, the study performed deep sequencing of blood TCR repertoires from about five healthy adults. Paper-wide results and their limitations: The genetic and exposure-history diversity represented was limited by the small number of donors. Sharing across several donors was observed for about 5% of naive CD4, around 3.5% of naive CD8, over 2% of memory CD4, and roughly 0.4% of memory CD8 clonotypes. Estimated clonotype richness was generally larger for naive than for memory subsets. Sampling was limited to blood, and TCR repertoires in tissue likely differ from TCR repertoires in blood. Incomplete sequencing was indicated by rarefaction of sorted-subset datasets, despite the large sequencing depth. Higher generation probabilities were observed for clonotypes shared by all four sorted-subset donors than for non-shared clonotypes. Pairwise subsampling indicated that sequencing depth was expected to affect the degree of clonotype sharing among donors.

CD8 naive samples consisted of CD45RO-negative cells that were positively selected for CCR7, yielding a CD45RA+CCR7+ population without TemRA cells. The donors were healthy, HIV-negative adults who had no recently reported acute infections or vaccinations. Only Caucasian adults living in Nashville, Tennessee, USA were represented among the donors. Blood was obtained by leukapheresis, after which PBMCs were separated by Ficoll-Histopaque density gradient centrifugation and cryopreserved in liquid nitrogen vapor phase. Purity and quantity of every magnetically sorted T cell population were checked by analytical flow cytometry. Genomic DNA was isolated from every sorted fraction and measured by UV absorbance on a Nanodrop 2000c. Using the deep immunoSEQ assay, TCR CDR3 regions were amplified from genomic DNA by multiplex PCR. Extracted genomic DNA from each cell subset was spread evenly across all wells of several immunoSEQ 96-well plates, with each plate serving as a replicate. For sorted subsets, approximately 210 ng genomic DNA, equal to tens of thousands of T cell genomes, was loaded into each replicate PCR. Purified libraries were measured with a Qubit 3.0 fluorometer, size-checked on a Bioanalyzer 2100, and measured again with the KAPA Library Quantification kit. Every immunoSEQ 96-well plate was sequenced on a dedicated single-read 150-cycle Illumina NextSeq 550 flow cell. As for the authors' bioinformatics: The immunoSEQ output contained only junctional sequences without quality scores, so filtering could not match that applied to full-length reads. Sequences were annotated with PyIR, a Python wrapper for IgBLAST v1.9, using IMGT germline references to assign V/J genes and CDR3. Reads with weak V/J assignments (E-value above 1e-6), missing CDR3, stop codons, out-of-frame junctions, or ambiguous translated residues were removed. A V3J clonotype was defined by an identical inferred V gene, J gene, and CDR3 amino acid sequence. The percentage overlap between two repertoires was calculated by dividing the number of shared unique clonotypes by the size of the smaller repertoire. RTK rarefaction, the Chao1 estimator, and Recon v2.1 estimates of unobserved clonotypes were used to assess repertoire richness. Generation probabilities were computed with OLGA for all TCRbeta clonotypes obtained by the gDNA method from several donors. TCRdb stores this immuneACCESS table with in-frame sequences only. Part of the clones is absent; in the studies checked, under half of the shortfall reflects unresolved V genes, and no reason is known for the rest. The V and J calls and clone size come from that table; D and trimming were worked out from the DNA. This sample comprises around 1,900,000 clones, about 94% of them detected only once. Around 1.7% of the sample rests with the top ten.

In regard to this clone: The clone's antigen remains unknown. There are no base qualities to consult, and no much larger clone falls within one base.

From cysteine to phenylalanine, the CDR3 is 13 amino acids long. The read is trimmed to its CDR3 DNA, 39 bases read in frame from base 1. V loses 4 bases of germline sequence and J loses 3 bases, and the interval between the two ends is 7 bases. CDR1 and CDR2 are read off the germline V gene as ENHRY and SYGVKD. The clonotype was recovered from a young man in good health. Some clones in this sample may be carry-over from other donors' samples. The rearrangement combines TRBV10-3 with TRBJ1-5; the D gene cannot be resolved reliably. The sample was naive CD8+ T cells from PBMCs. The cell subset or site label on this specimen signifies: CD45RA+CCR7+. In nucleotide form, the sequence is TGTGCCATCAGTGCGGGTAACAATCAGCCCCAGCATTTT. Its protein is CAISAGNNQPQHF.